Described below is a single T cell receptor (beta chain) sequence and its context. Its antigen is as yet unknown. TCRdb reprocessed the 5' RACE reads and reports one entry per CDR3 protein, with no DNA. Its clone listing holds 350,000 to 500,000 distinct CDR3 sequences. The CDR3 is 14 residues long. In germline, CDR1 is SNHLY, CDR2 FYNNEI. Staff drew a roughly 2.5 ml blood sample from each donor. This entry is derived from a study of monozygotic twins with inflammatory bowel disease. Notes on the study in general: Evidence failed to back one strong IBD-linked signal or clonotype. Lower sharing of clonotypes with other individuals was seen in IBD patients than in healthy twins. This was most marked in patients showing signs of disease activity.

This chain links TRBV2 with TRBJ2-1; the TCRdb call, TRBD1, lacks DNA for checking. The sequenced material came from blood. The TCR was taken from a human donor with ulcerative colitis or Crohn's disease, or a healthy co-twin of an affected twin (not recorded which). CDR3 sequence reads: CASRDDKQGPEQFF. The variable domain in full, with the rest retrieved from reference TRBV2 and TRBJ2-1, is EPEVTQTPSHQVTQMGQEVILRCVPISNHLYFYWYRQILGQKVEFLVSFYNNEISEKSEIFDDQFSVERPDGSNFTLKIRSTKLEDSAMYFCASRDDKQGPEQFFGPGTRLTVL.